The entry below gives a single T cell receptor (beta chain) sequence along with its context. The data are from a study of blood T cell repertoires in COVID-19. About the research overall: Italy, Spain and the United States were the sources of the convalescent and acute COVID-19 samples. T cells, B-cell-depleted T cells, or PBMCs supplied cDNA or gDNA.

Original processing notes: Estimation of nucleated cell counts relied on the amplification of reference gene primers. Assay used: immunoSEQ multiplex PCR; TCRdb lists only in-frame clones, some missing. That table is the source of V, J and clone size, and D and trimming were worked out from the DNA. Of about 72,000 clones listed, 88% are singletons. The junction had 3 bases not matched to a gene; V was cut back by 6 bases and J by 7 bases. The CDR3 extends over 11 amino acids. The germline V gene has CDR1 SNHLY and CDR2 FYNNEI. The TCR comes from a man aged 50-59 years with acute or convalescent COVID-19. J is TRBJ2-7 and V is TRBV2; 7 positions match TRBD1. Material: peripheral blood. The CDR3 bases are TGTGCCAGCAGGCAGACAGGGGAGCAGTACTTC. The encoded protein is CASRQTGEQYF.